These 26 T cell receptor beta chains came from one sample sequenced in a study of CD8+ T cells in alopecia areata. RNA extraction was followed by reverse transcription into cDNA, which acted as the sequencing template. Assay: immunoSEQ multiplex PCR; the TCRdb copy retains only in-frame clones and omits some. The table lists 170,000 or so clones, 59% of them singletons, with about 14% in the top ten. Sequences were derived from CD4+ T cells sorted from blood, sampled at week 0. The receptors originated from a human donor with alopecia areata.

The gene calls are TRBV7-2 and TRBJ2-7; TRBD1 aligns across 8 bases. The germline CDR1 and CDR2 sequences are SGHTA and FQGNSA. The CDR3 sequence is 13 residues long. The V and J ends lost 5 bases and 7 bases, in that order; junction bases with no gene match: 7. CDR3 DNA: TGTGCCAGCAGCCAGCGGACAGGGTGGGAGCAGTACTTC. Protein sequence: CASSQRTGWEQYF.

CDR3 bases: TGTGCCAGCAGGAAGGTGGTCTCTGGGGCCAACGTCCTGACTTTC. Its translation: CASRKVVSGANVLTF. The V call is TRBV2, the J call TRBJ2-6; D uncertain. Germline values: CDR1 SNHLY, CDR2 FYNNEI. The CDR3 spans 15 residues. V gave up 6 bases and J gave up 0 bases, with 9 bases separating them.

This clone occurred a few times. The chain couples TRBV10-3 to TRBJ1-4; no reliable D call. CDR3 length: 9 amino acids. V was clipped by 11 bases and J by 13 bases, with 11 bases between them. The germline V gene has CDR1 ENHRY and CDR2 SYGVKD. CDR3 coding DNA: TGTGCCTATGGGTTTGGACTGTTTTTT. Residues: CAYGFGLFF.

The V and J genes are TRBV10-3 and TRBJ2-3, with TRBD2 identical over 10 bases. Trimming took 10 bases from V and 1 from J; bases not matched to a gene: 2. This CDR3 region has 13 residues. CDR1 is ENHRY, CDR2 SYGVKD, per germline. The CDR3: CATGTSGTDTQYF. The CDR3 DNA is TGTGCCACTGGGACTAGCGGCACAGATACGCAGTATTTT.

This sequence joins TRBV6-6 and TRBJ2-4; tentative D call: TRBD2 (6 bases). This CDR3 contains 14 residues. V was shortened by 5 bases and J by 2 bases, with 10 bases between the two germline ends. Per the germline V gene, CDR1 is MNHNY and CDR2 is SVGAGI (reference sequence). The CDR3 spells CASSAGFTKNIQYF. In nucleotides, the CDR3 is TGTGCCAGCAGTGCGGGGTTCACCAAAAACATTCAGTACTTC.

This clone came up a few times. This chain joins TRBV6-5 and TRBJ1-1; D gene uncertain. V gave up 6 bases and J gave up 2 bases, with 13 bases separating them. Germline CDR1 and CDR2: MNHEY and SVGAGI. This CDR3 comprises 14 residues. In DNA, the CDR3 is TGTGCCAGCAGCCAGCCTGGAGGTAACACTGAAGCTTTCTTT. It is translated as CASSQPGGNTEAFF.

This clone was seen more than once but under ten times. The chain employs TRBV15 and TRBJ2-4; D may be TRBD1 (6 bases). Trimming removed 6 bases from V and 1 base from J, with 13 bases in between. The CDR3 consists of 15 residues. CDR1 and CDR2 from the germline V gene are LNHNV and YYDKDF (reference sequence). This chain's CDR3 is CATRYSGAAKNIQYF. In DNA form, the CDR3 reads TGTGCCACCAGGTATTCAGGGGCGGCCAAAAACATTCAGTACTTC.

The V gene is TRBV15, the J gene TRBJ1-3; 7 nucleotides align to TRBD1. The CDR3 loop spans 17 amino acids. V was clipped by 5 bases and J by 0 bases; unmatched bases: 10. Germline lookup yields CDR1 LNHNV and CDR2 YYDKDF (reference sequence). CDR3 nucleotide sequence: TGTGCCACCAGCCGGAAAGGGACAGCCCGCTCTGGAAACACCATATATTTT. This gives the protein CATSRKGTARSGNTIYF.

About this clone: Compared with germline, one end of the junction differs, possibly owing to a read error. The rearrangement joins TRBV5-1 to TRBJ1-1; D gene uncertain. The CDR3 is 18 residues long. Germline-derived CDR1 and CDR2 are SGHRS and YFSETQ. In nucleotides, the CDR3 is TGCGCCAGCAGCCGCCACCCCGTTCCTCCCCCGACGGGCACTGAAGCCTTCTTT. This encodes CASSRHPVPPPTGTEAFF.

In this sample, this clone turned up a few times. This sequence joins TRBV29-1 and TRBJ1-2, with D maybe TRBD1 (5 bases). Germline CDR1 is SQVTM and CDR2 is ANQGSEA. The CDR3 length is 14 residues. The ends were cut back, 2 bases at V and 6 bases at J, with 16 bases in the middle. The CDR3 sequence: CSVESLGGTDGYTF. CDR3 DNA: TGCAGCGTTGAAAGCCTGGGGGGTACCGATGGCTACACCTTC. Together with reference TRBV29-1 and TRBJ1-2, the CDR3 gives the full variable domain: SAVISQKPSRDICQRGTSLTIQCQVDSQVTMMFWYRQQPGQSLTLIATANQGSEATYESGFVIDKFPISRPNLTFSTLTVSNMSPEDSSIYLCSVESLGGTDGYTFGSGTRLTVV.

V gene TRBV19 combines with J gene TRBJ1-6; the D gene is possibly TRBD1 (5 bases). CDR3 length equals 13 residues. V was clipped by 3 bases and J by 10 bases, with 10 bases between them. Germline V CDR1 and CDR2: LNHDA, SQIVND (reference sequence). The CDR3 bases are TGTGCCAGTAGTATGCAGGGCTGGTCACCCCTCCACTTT. As protein: CASSMQGWSPLHF.

V gene TRBV29-1 combines with J gene TRBJ2-7; D possibly corresponds to TRBD1 (6 bases). This CDR3 is built from 11 residues. Germline V CDR1 and CDR2: SQVTM, ANQGSEA. V shed 5 bases and J shed 4 bases, with 9 bases lying between them. CDR3 amino acids: CSVLQGYEQYF. For the CDR3, the DNA is TGCAGCGTTCTACAGGGATACGAGCAGTACTTC.

The chain joins TRBV2 to TRBJ2-2; 7 bases are shared with TRBD2. CDR3 length: 15 residues. The V gene's germline CDR1 is SNHLY and CDR2 FYNNEI. J lost 1 base, V lost 6 bases, and 5 bases had no gene match. CDR3 loop: CASSPSGLNTGELFF. In nucleotides, the CDR3 is TGTGCCAGCAGCCCTAGCGGACTGAACACCGGGGAGCTGTTTTTT.

This chain joins TRBV7-9 and TRBJ2-5, with unresolved D. V lost 5 bases and J lost 5, with 6 bases in between. The CDR3 is 11 amino acids. Germline V gene sequence: CDR1 SEHNR, CDR2 FQNEAQ (reference sequence). In nucleotides, the CDR3 is TGTGCCAGCAGCCCCTCGGAGACCCAGTACTTC. It is translated as CASSPSETQYF. The variable domain in full, completed from reference TRBV7-9 and TRBJ2-5, reads DTGVSQNPRHKITKRGQNVTFRCDPISEHNRLYWYRQTLGQGPEFLTYFQNEAQLEKSRLLSDRFSAERPKGSFSTLEIQRTEQGDSAMYLCASSPSETQYFGPGTRLLVL.

This chain joins TRBV29-1 and TRBJ1-2; D gene uncertain. The CDR3 spans 14 residues. Between the trimmed V and J ends, which lost 6 bases and 1 base, there was a span of 15 bases. Looked up from germline, CDR1 is SQVTM and CDR2 is ANQGSEA. The CDR3 spells CSVAGRTLNYGYTF. CDR3 nucleotide sequence: TGCAGCGTCGCCGGCAGGACCCTTAACTATGGCTACACCTTC.

V is TRBV19 and J is TRBJ1-2; D may be TRBD1 (6 bases). From germline, CDR1 is LNHDA and CDR2 SQIVND (reference sequence). CDR3 size: 14 residues. Trimming cost V 8 bases and J 0 bases, with 13 bases left between them. In DNA form, the CDR3 reads TGTGCCAGTTGCCCAACAGGGCCTAACTATGGCTACACCTTC. It specifies CASCPTGPNYGYTF.

J is TRBJ2-3 and V is TRBV9; D is uncertain. CDR3 length: 14 residues. V was shortened by 0 bases and J by 5 bases, with 10 bases between the two germline ends. CDR1 SGDLS and CDR2 YYNGEE come from the germline V gene. The CDR3 nucleotides are TGTGCCAGCAGCGTAGGTCAGAGCCGAGATACGCAGTATTTT. Translation: CASSVGQSRDTQYF.

In the case of this clone: At one end the junction does not follow the germline gene, possibly because of a read error. The CDR3 here is CASSLDRVKNIQCF. The DNA for the CDR3 is TGCGCCAGCAGTTTGGACAGGGTCAAAAACATTCAGTGCTTC. The chain couples TRBV5-1 to TRBJ2-4; 8 bases fit TRBD1. Germline CDR1 reads SGHRS; CDR2 reads YFSETQ. CDR3 length: 14 residues.

This clone was detected ten times or more. This chain links TRBV30 with TRBJ2-7; no clear D gene. Looked up from germline, CDR1 is GTSNPN and CDR2 is SVGIG (reference sequence). The CDR3 contains 14 residues. V was trimmed by 0 bases and J by 6 bases, leaving 15 bases between them. CDR3 DNA: TGTGCCTGGAGTGTACTCGACGGGTCTCGCGAGCAGTACTTC. Protein: CAWSVLDGSREQYF.

With regard to this clone: At one end, the junction sequence differs from germline, possibly due to a read error. The rearrangement uses TRBV5-6 and TRBJ1-3; D is unresolved. The CDR3 has 11 residues. Germline CDR1 is SGHDT and CDR2 is YYEEEE. In DNA form, the CDR3 reads TGTGCCAGCAGCTGGAGTGGTGTCGCCGCTTTT. This gives the protein CASSWSGVAAF.

This clone was picked up a small number of times. The chain is built from TRBV19 and TRBJ2-7; TRBD1 matches at 8 bases. The CDR3 is made up of 20 amino acids. V shed 5 bases and J 7 bases; nucleotides not matched to a gene: 28. The germline V gene has CDR1 LNHDA and CDR2 SQIVND (reference sequence). CDR3 residues: CASSGAGGSSIRSLNVEQYF. The CDR3 DNA reads as TGTGCCAGTAGTGGGGCAGGGGGCTCCTCGATAAGATCTTTGAACGTAGAGCAGTACTTC.

J is TRBJ2-1 and V is TRBV7-2; D unresolved. Germline assignment: CDR1 SGHTA and CDR2 FQGNSA. V dropped 5 bases and J dropped 7 bases, with 18 bases sitting between them. The CDR3 runs to 15 residues. The CDR3 protein is CASSVDPLTANEQFF. The CDR3 nucleotides read TGTGCCAGCAGCGTCGATCCTCTAACGGCGAATGAGCAGTTCTTC. The entire variable domain, with the rest obtained from reference TRBV7-2 and TRBJ2-1, is as follows: GAGVSQSPSNKVTEKGKDVELRCDPISGHTALYWYRQSLGQGLEFLIYFQGNSAPDKSGLPSDRFSAERTGGSVSTLTIQRTQQEDSAVYLCASSVDPLTANEQFFGPGTRLTVL.

In its sample, this clone was seen a few times. The chain employs TRBV2 and TRBJ2-3; D remains ambiguous. Per germline, CDR1 SNHLY and CDR2 FYNNEI. The CDR3 sequence is 12 residues long. V was clipped by 11 bases and J by 2 bases, with 11 bases between them. For the CDR3, the DNA is TGTGCCGGAGACCAAACCACAGATACGCAGTATTTT. This translates into CAGDQTTDTQYF.

This clone was detected only a few times. The identical CDR3 is also encoded by other nucleotide sequences in the sample. This sequence joins TRBV4-1 and TRBJ1-1; a weak D match, TRBD1 (5 bases). The CDR3 runs to 15 residues. CDR1 and CDR2 from the germline V gene are MGHRA and YSYEKL. Between the trimmed V and J ends, which lost 1 base and 2 bases, there was a span of 11 bases. The CDR3 here is CASSQGQGVNTEAFF. In nucleotides, the CDR3 is TGCGCCAGCAGCCAAGGCCAGGGTGTCAACACTGAAGCTTTCTTT.

This chain joins TRBV7-9 and TRBJ2-4, with 8 bases lining up with TRBD1. CDR3 length equals 14 residues. CDR1 and CDR2 from the germline V gene are SEHNR and FQNEAQ (reference sequence). The J segment lost 6 bases and the V segment lost 3 bases, leaving 4 bases of the junction unmatched. The CDR3 here is CASSFGQGVNIQYF. The CDR3 DNA reads TGTGCCAGCAGCTTTGGACAGGGTGTAAACATTCAGTACTTC.

J is TRBJ1-5 and V is TRBV30; D not resolved. CDR3 length: 13 residues. Germline V gene data show CDR1 as GTSNPN and CDR2 as SVGIG (reference sequence). Trimming removed 2 bases at V and 3 bases at J, with 8 bases between. For the CDR3, the DNA is TGTGCCTGGAGTAAAGTAGCCAATCAGCCCCAGCATTTT. Translation: CAWSKVANQPQHF. Full variable domain (missing parts from reference TRBV30 and TRBJ1-5): SQTIHQWPATLVQPVGSPLSLECTVEGTSNPNLYWYRQAAGRGLQLLFYSVGIGQISSEVPQNLSASRPQDRQFILSSKKLLLSDSGFYLCAWSKVANQPQHFGDGTRLSIL.